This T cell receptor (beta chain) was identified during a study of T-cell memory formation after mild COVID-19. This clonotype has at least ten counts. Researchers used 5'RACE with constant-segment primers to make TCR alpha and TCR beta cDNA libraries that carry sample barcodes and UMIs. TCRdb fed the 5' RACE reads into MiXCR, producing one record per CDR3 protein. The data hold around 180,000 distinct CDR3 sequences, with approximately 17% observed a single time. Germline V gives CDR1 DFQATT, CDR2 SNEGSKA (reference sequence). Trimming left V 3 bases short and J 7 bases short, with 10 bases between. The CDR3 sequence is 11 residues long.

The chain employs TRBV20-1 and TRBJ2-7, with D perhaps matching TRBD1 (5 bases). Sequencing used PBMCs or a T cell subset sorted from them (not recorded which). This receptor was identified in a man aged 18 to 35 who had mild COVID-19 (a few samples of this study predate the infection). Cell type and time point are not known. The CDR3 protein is CSASSPGEQYV. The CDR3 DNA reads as TGCAGTGCTAGCTCCCCAGGGGAGCAGTACGTC.